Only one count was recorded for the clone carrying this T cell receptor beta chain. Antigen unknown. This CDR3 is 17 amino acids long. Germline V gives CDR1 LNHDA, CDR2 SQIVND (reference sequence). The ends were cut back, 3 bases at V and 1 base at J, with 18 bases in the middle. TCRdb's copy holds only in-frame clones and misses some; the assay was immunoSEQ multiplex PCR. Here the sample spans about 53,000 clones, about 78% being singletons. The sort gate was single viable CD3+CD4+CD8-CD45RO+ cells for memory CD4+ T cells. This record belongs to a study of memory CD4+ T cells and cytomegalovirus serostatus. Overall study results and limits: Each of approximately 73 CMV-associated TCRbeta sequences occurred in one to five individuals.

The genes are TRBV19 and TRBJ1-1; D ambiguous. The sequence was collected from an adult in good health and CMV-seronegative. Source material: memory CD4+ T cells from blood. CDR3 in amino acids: CASSIEAGLARNTEAFF. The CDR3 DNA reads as TGTGCCAGTAGTATTGAGGCAGGTCTCGCCAGGAACACTGAAGCTTTCTTT.